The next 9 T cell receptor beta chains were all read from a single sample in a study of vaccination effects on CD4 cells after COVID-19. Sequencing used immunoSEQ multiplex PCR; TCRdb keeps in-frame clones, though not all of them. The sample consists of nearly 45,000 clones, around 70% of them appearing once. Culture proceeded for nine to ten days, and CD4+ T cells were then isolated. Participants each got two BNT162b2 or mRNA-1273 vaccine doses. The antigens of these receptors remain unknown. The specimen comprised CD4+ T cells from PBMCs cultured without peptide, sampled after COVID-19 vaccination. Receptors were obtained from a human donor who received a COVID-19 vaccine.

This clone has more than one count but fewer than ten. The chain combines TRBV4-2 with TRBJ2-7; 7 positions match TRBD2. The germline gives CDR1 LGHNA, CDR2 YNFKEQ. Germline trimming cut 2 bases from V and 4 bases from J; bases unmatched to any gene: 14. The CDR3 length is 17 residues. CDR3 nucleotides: TGTGCCAGCAGCCAAAGGTTGACGGGGGGAGAGTCATACGAGCAGTACTTC. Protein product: CASSQRLTGGESYEQYF.

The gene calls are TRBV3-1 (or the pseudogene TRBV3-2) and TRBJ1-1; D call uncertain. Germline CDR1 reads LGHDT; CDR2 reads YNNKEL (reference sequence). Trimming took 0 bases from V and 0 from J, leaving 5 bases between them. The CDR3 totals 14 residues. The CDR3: CASSQDLMNTEAFF. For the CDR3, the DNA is TGTGCCAGCAGCCAAGACCTAATGAACACTGAAGCTTTCTTT.

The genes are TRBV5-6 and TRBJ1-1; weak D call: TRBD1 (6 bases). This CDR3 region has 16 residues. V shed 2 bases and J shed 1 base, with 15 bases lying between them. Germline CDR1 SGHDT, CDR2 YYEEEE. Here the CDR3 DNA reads TGTGCCAGCAGCTTATATCCGGGACACCAGAACACTGAAGCTTTCTTT. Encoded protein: CASSLYPGHQNTEAFF.

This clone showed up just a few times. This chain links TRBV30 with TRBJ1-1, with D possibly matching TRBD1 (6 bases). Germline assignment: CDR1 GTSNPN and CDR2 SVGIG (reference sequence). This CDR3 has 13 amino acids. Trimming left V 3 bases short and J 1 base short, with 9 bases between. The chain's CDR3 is CAWRDSSNTEAFF. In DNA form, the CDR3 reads TGTGCCTGGAGGGACAGCTCGAACACTGAAGCTTTCTTT. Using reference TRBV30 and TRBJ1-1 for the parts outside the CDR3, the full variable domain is SQTIHQWPATLVQPVGSPLSLECTVEGTSNPNLYWYRQAAGRGLQLLFYSVGIGQISSEVPQNLSASRPQDRQFILSSKKLLLSDSGFYLCAWRDSSNTEAFFGQGTRLTVV.

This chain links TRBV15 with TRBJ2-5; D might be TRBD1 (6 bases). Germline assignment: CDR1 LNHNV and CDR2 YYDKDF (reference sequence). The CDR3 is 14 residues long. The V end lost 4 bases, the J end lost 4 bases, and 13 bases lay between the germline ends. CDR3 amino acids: CATSIRGGRETQYF. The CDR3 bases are TGTGCCACCAGCATCAGAGGGGGTCGAGAGACCCAGTACTTC.

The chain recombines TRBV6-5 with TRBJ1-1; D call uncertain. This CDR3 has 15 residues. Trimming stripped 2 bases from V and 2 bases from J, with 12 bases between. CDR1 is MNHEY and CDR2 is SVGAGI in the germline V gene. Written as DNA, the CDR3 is TGTGCCAGCAGTTACCGGAAGGACGCCAACACTGAAGCTTTCTTT. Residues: CASSYRKDANTEAFF.

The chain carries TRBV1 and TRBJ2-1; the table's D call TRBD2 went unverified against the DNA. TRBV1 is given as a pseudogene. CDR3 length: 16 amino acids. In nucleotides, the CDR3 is TGCACCAGCAGCCAAGATAAGCGGGGGGCAGGGAATGAGCAGTTCTTC. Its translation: CTSSQDKRGAGNEQFF.

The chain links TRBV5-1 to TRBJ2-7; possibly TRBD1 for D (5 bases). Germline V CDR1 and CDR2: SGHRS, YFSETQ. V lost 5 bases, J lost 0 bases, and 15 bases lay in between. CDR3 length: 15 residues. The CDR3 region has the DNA TGCGCCAGCAGTTTACAGGCATCTATCTCCTACGAGCAGTACTTC. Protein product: CASSLQASISYEQYF. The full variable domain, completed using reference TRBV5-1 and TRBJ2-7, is KAGVTQTPRYLIKTRGQQVTLSCSPISGHRSVSWYQQTPGQGLQFLFEYFSETQRNKGNFPGRFSGRQFSNSRSEMNVSTLELGDSALYLCASSLQASISYEQYFGPGTRLTVT.

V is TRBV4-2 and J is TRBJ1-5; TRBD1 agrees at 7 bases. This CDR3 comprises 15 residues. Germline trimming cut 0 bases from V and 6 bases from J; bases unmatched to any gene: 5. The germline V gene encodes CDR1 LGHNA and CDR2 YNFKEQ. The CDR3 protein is CASSQDGQAGQPQHF. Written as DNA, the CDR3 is TGTGCCAGCAGCCAAGATGGACAGGCCGGTCAGCCCCAGCATTTT.